The rows below give T cell receptor beta chains drawn from one sample of a study of identifying expanded T cells in peripheral blood. Sequencing used immunoSEQ multiplex PCR; TCRdb keeps in-frame clones, though not all of them. The sample lists about 97,000 clones, around 89% seen once, with roughly 15% in the top ten. Sequenced input: blood. Receptor source: a person between 18 and 69 years old in good health. Both conserved end residues are part of each CDR3. A D gene is named only where the DNA matches it firmly. The listing skips clone size in some rows; elsewhere it reads once, few, many or a size class.

D gene | J gene | clone size | V gene | CDR3 protein | CDR3 DNA
. | TRBJ1-1 | . | TRBV11-2 | CASSGITEAFF | TGTGCCAGCAGTGGCATCACTGAAGCTTTCTTT
. | TRBJ2-3 | . | TRBV7-2 | CASSLAQGYVSDTQYF | TGTGCCAGCAGCTTGGCACAGGGTTACGTCTCAGATACGCAGTATTTT
. | TRBJ1-2 | . | TRBV6-5 | CASSYLRGGYTF | TGTGCCAGCAGTTACCTCCGAGGCGGCTACACCTTC
TRBD1 | TRBJ1-4 | . | TRBV7-2 | CASSEGQQLSLFF | TGTGCCAGCAGCGAGGGACAGCAACTAAGTCTGTTTTTT
. | TRBJ2-3 | . | TRBV19 | CASSPGPGGSDTQYF | TGTGCCAGTAGTCCAGGGCCCGGTGGGTCAGATACGCAGTATTTT
. | TRBJ2-5 | . | TRBV7-8 | CASSLLMGETQYF | TGTGCCAGCAGCTTGTTAATGGGAGAGACCCAGTACTTC
. | TRBJ1-1 | . | TRBV7-7 | CASSAGRNTEAFF | TGTGCCAGCAGCGCCGGACGGAACACTGAAGCTTTCTTT
. | TRBJ1-5 | . | TRBV28 | CASSLSPSQPQHF | TGTGCCAGCTCACTTAGCCCATCCCAGCCCCAGCATTTT
. | TRBJ2-1 | . | TRBV4-1 | CASSHLGGPQNEQFF | TGCGCCAGCAGCCACCTGGGGGGGCCGCAAAATGAGCAGTTCTTC
. | TRBJ1-3 | . | TRBV7-8 | CASSPRQDSSGNTIYF | TGTGCCAGCAGCCCTCGTCAGGACAGCTCTGGAAACACCATATATTTT
. | TRBJ2-7 | . | TRBV6-1 | CASSPPGRNYEQYF | TGTGCCAGCAGTCCTCCGGGACGGAACTACGAGCAGTACTTC
. | TRBJ2-7 | . | TRBV7-9 | CASSLGVGGSHEQYF | TGTGCCAGCAGCTTAGGCGTAGGGGGATCTCACGAGCAGTACTTC
. | TRBJ1-6 | . | TRBV5-1 | CASSLDGYNSPLHF | TGCGCCAGCAGCTTGGACGGATATAATTCACCCCTCCACTTT
. | TRBJ2-7 | . | TRBV7-9 | CASSPAGGLKNEQYF | TGTGCCAGCAGCCCGGCTGGGGGGTTGAAGAACGAGCAGTACTTC
. | TRBJ2-4 | . | TRBV30 | CAWSVGENIQYF | TGTGCCTGGAGTGTAGGAGAAAACATTCAGTACTTC
. | TRBJ2-1 | . | TRBV5-4 | CASSLGPLETQFF | TGTGCCAGCAGCTTGGGTCCATTAGAAACGCAGTTCTTC
TRBD2 | TRBJ2-1 | . | TRBV7-9 | CASSSPELAGRNEQFF | TGTGCCAGCAGCTCCCCCGAACTAGCGGGGAGAAATGAGCAGTTCTTC
TRBD1 | TRBJ1-5 | . | TRBV19 | CASSIDHGQGLSGNQPQHF | TGTGCCAGTAGTATAGATCACGGACAGGGGTTAAGCGGCAATCAGCCCCAGCATTTT
. | TRBJ1-5 | . | TRBV5-8 | CASSLDAGVGRVDQPQHF | TGTGCCAGCAGCCTCGATGCCGGAGTGGGCAGGGTCGATCAGCCCCAGCATTTT
. | TRBJ2-7 | . | TRBV6-1 | CASSGYGILYEQYF | TGTGCCAGCAGTGGGTATGGGATCCTCTACGAGCAGTACTTC
TRBD2 | TRBJ2-1 | . | TRBV7-2 | CASSLRGTSVYNEQFF | TGTGCCAGCAGCTTAAGGGGGACTAGCGTCTACAATGAGCAGTTCTTC
. | TRBJ2-5 | . | TRBV7-2 | CASSLQVLETQYF | TGTGCCAGCAGCTTACAGGTCTTGGAGACCCAGTACTTC
. | TRBJ1-1 | . | TRBV7-9 | CASSLGLDTEAFF | TGTGCCAGCAGCTTGGGACTAGACACTGAAGCTTTCTTT
TRBD1 | TRBJ2-7 | . | TRBV19 | CASSVQTGGFSYEQYF | TGTGCCAGTAGCGTTCAGACAGGGGGATTCTCCTACGAGCAGTACTTC
TRBD1 | TRBJ2-7 | . | TRBV11-2 | CASSPRQGLSYEQYF | TGTGCCAGCAGCCCGAGACAGGGTCTAAGCTACGAGCAGTACTTC
TRBD1 | TRBJ2-7 | . | TRBV7-3 | CASSTGTGGGEQYF | TGTGCCAGCAGCACCGGGACAGGGGGCGGCGAGCAGTACTTC
. | TRBJ2-1 | . | TRBV28 | CASNKGGAEQFF | TGTGCCAGCAATAAAGGGGGAGCGGAGCAGTTCTTC
TRBD1 | TRBJ2-1 | . | TRBV28 | CASSSRQGAYNEQFF | TGTGCCAGCAGTTCCCGACAGGGTGCCTACAATGAGCAGTTCTTC
. | TRBJ1-1 | once | TRBV6-5 | CASSEYSMNTEAFF | TGTGCCAGCAGCGAATATTCTATGAACACTGAAGCTTTCTTT
. | TRBJ1-2 | . | TRBV27 | CASTGAGARGYTF | TGTGCCAGCACCGGCGCGGGGGCTCGGGGCTACACCTTC
. | TRBJ2-7 | . | TRBV2 | CASSSDYEQYF | TGTGCCAGCAGTTCCGACTACGAGCAGTACTTC
. | TRBJ2-1 | . | TRBV28 | CASIPRTGDSYNEQFF | TGTGCCAGCATCCCCCGTACGGGGGACTCCTACAATGAGCAGTTCTTC
. | TRBJ2-4 | . | TRBV7-2 | CASSLDRGGKNIQYF | TGTGCCAGCAGCTTAGACAGGGGGGGAAAAAACATTCAGTACTTC
. | TRBJ2-5 | . | TRBV6-6 | CASTRDGVQETQYF | TGTGCCAGCACCCGGGACGGAGTCCAAGAGACCCAGTACTTC
TRBD1 | TRBJ1-2 | once | TRBV29-1 | CSVEYRGYGYTF | TGCAGCGTTGAGTACAGGGGGTATGGCTACACCTTC
. | TRBJ1-1 | . | TRBV10-3 | CAIYDTMNTEAFF | TGTGCCATCTATGACACCATGAACACTGAAGCTTTCTTT
. | TRBJ2-2 | . | TRBV28 | CATAEAGGTVELFF | TGTGCCACCGCAGAGGCAGGGGGGACTGTGGAGCTGTTTTTT
. | TRBJ2-2 | . | TRBV19 | CASGGTRNTGELFF | TGTGCCAGTGGGGGGACGAGGAACACCGGGGAGCTGTTTTTT
. | TRBJ1-3 | . | TRBV7-2 | CASSLGAGYSGNTIYF | TGTGCCAGCAGCTTAGGGGCAGGGTACTCTGGAAACACCATATATTTT
TRBD1 | TRBJ1-4 | few | TRBV25-1 | CASSVATGEGKLFF | TGTGCCAGCAGTGTTGCGACAGGGGAAGGAAAACTGTTTTTT
TRBD1 | TRBJ1-5 | . | TRBV6-1 | CASSAETGFLNLPQHF | TGTGCCAGCAGTGCGGAGACAGGGTTTCTGAATCTACCCCAGCATTTT
TRBD2 | TRBJ2-5 | once | TRBV7-3 | CASSRTSGTSGETQYF | TGTGCCAGCAGTCGGACTAGCGGGACGTCGGGGGAGACCCAGTACTTC
TRBD1 | TRBJ1-2 | . | TRBV5-1 | CASRPERQGYGYTF | TGCGCCAGTAGACCCGAGCGACAGGGATATGGCTACACCTTC
. | TRBJ1-1 | once | TRBV5-1 | CASSLRSRQNTEAFF | TGCGCCAGCAGCTTGCGGAGTCGGCAGAACACTGAAGCTTTCTTT
. | TRBJ1-3 | . | TRBV19 | CAAGQATGNTIYF | TGTGCCGCCGGGCAGGCCACTGGAAACACCATATATTTT